These T cell receptor beta chains were read from a single sample in a study of T cells after yellow fever vaccination. Using its own MiXCR run on the 5' RACE reads, TCRdb lists one record per CDR3 protein. In the table there are about 320,000 distinct CDR3 sequences, around 11% of which are singletons. The specimen was CD4+ T cells sorted from PBMCs, collected 45 days after the yellow fever booster vaccination. These receptors came from a man between 18 and 29 years old who received the YFV17D yellow fever vaccine. Each CDR3 is given with its conserved first and last residue. Fields, in order: clone size, V gene, J gene, D gene, CDR3 protein, CDR3 DNA. The D gene is left open where the match is weak. For some rows the clone size is stated as once, few or many, or as a class when expanded; others skip it.

clone_size: few
v_call: TRBV20-1
j_call: TRBJ1-2
d_call: -
cdr3_aa: CSARGATYGYTF
cdr3_nt: TGCAGTGCTAGAGGGGCGACTTATGGCTACACCTTC

clone_size: many
v_call: TRBV4-2
j_call: TRBJ2-5
d_call: TRBD2
cdr3_aa: CASSHRLAGHQETQYF
cdr3_nt: TGTGCCAGCAGCCACAGACTAGCGGGGCACCAAGAGACCCAGTACTTC

clone_size: few
v_call: TRBV7-2
j_call: TRBJ1-2
d_call: -
cdr3_aa: CASSLAGGPTYGYTF
cdr3_nt: TGTGCCAGCAGCTTAGCGGGTGGTCCCACCTATGGCTACACCTTC

clone_size: few
v_call: TRBV14
j_call: TRBJ1-4
d_call: TRBD1
cdr3_aa: CASSQDRGQGGEKLFF
cdr3_nt: TGTGCCAGCAGCCAAGATAGAGGACAGGGAGGGGAAAAACTGTTTTTT

clone_size: -
v_call: TRBV6-2/TRBV6-3
j_call: TRBJ2-5
d_call: -
cdr3_aa: CASSSLKGPSTAISTQYF
cdr3_nt: TGTGCCAGCAGCTCTCTTAAGGGGCCCTCGACCGCTATTTCGACCCAGTACTTC

clone_size: few
v_call: TRBV2
j_call: TRBJ1-1
d_call: -
cdr3_aa: CASSESGRTEAFF
cdr3_nt: TGTGCCAGCAGTGAATCCGGGAGGACTGAAGCTTTCTTT

clone_size: -
v_call: TRBV20-1
j_call: TRBJ2-2
d_call: -
cdr3_aa: CSACSIQNTGELFF
cdr3_nt: TGCAGTGCATGTTCAATCCAGAACACCGGGGAGCTGTTTTTT

clone_size: -
v_call: TRBV14
j_call: TRBJ2-1
d_call: -
cdr3_aa: CASSQVGRGSYNEQFF
cdr3_nt: TGTGCCAGCAGCCAAGTGGGGAGAGGCTCCTACAATGAGCAGTTCTTC

clone_size: -
v_call: TRBV27
j_call: TRBJ2-1
d_call: -
cdr3_aa: CASSLNGNNEQFF
cdr3_nt: TGTGCCAGCAGTTTGAACGGAAACAATGAGCAGTTCTTC

clone_size: few
v_call: TRBV6-5
j_call: TRBJ2-1
d_call: TRBD2
cdr3_aa: CATKTSGGAGNEQFF
cdr3_nt: TGTGCCACTAAAACTAGCGGGGGGGCAGGGAATGAGCAGTTCTTC

clone_size: -
v_call: TRBV6-5
j_call: TRBJ1-2
d_call: -
cdr3_aa: CASSYGLRAQNGYTF
cdr3_nt: TGTGCCAGCAGTTATGGGCTGCGGGCTCAGAATGGCTACACCTTC

clone_size: few
v_call: TRBV5-7
j_call: TRBJ2-1
d_call: TRBD2
cdr3_aa: CASSLSPCRNSGGPNEQFF
cdr3_nt: TGTGCCAGCAGCTTGTCCCCTTGCCGCAACAGCGGGGGGCCTAATGAGCAGTTCTTC

clone_size: many
v_call: TRBV27
j_call: TRBJ2-5
d_call: TRBD1
cdr3_aa: CASSPGQGNQETQYF
cdr3_nt: TGTGCCAGCAGCCCAGGACAGGGGAACCAAGAGACCCAGTACTTC

clone_size: few
v_call: TRBV4-2
j_call: TRBJ1-5
d_call: -
cdr3_aa: CASSQDMPVSNQPQHF
cdr3_nt: TGTGCCAGCAGCCAAGATATGCCAGTTAGCAATCAGCCCCAGCATTTT

clone_size: many
v_call: TRBV5-4
j_call: TRBJ2-1
d_call: -
cdr3_aa: CASSLTDEQFF
cdr3_nt: TGTGCCAGCAGCTTGACGGATGAGCAGTTCTTC

clone_size: few
v_call: TRBV5-4
j_call: TRBJ2-7
d_call: TRBD1
cdr3_aa: CASSFGDRDRNEQYF
cdr3_nt: TGTGCCAGCAGCTTTGGGGACCGGGACAGGAACGAGCAGTACTTC

clone_size: many
v_call: TRBV7-9
j_call: TRBJ1-1
d_call: TRBD1
cdr3_aa: CASSFRPGGRSTEAFF
cdr3_nt: TGTGCCAGCAGCTTTAGGCCAGGGGGACGATCCACTGAAGCTTTCTTT

clone_size: few
v_call: TRBV20-1
j_call: TRBJ2-4
d_call: -
cdr3_aa: CSASPATVKNIQYF
cdr3_nt: TGCAGTGCCAGTCCGGCGACAGTCAAAAACATTCAGTACTTC

clone_size: -
v_call: TRBV4-3
j_call: TRBJ2-5
d_call: -
cdr3_aa: CASSRNRQETQYF
cdr3_nt: TGCGCCAGCAGCCGTAACAGACAAGAGACCCAGTACTTC

clone_size: -
v_call: TRBV20-1
j_call: TRBJ2-2
d_call: TRBD1
cdr3_aa: CSARPITGGATGELFF
cdr3_nt: TGCAGTGCTAGACCCATCACAGGGGGCGCAACCGGGGAGCTGTTTTTT

clone_size: few
v_call: TRBV2
j_call: TRBJ2-2
d_call: TRBD1
cdr3_aa: CASQPGTGDATGELFF
cdr3_nt: TGTGCCAGTCAACCCGGGACAGGGGACGCCACCGGGGAGCTGTTTTTT

clone_size: many
v_call: TRBV12-5
j_call: TRBJ2-1
d_call: TRBD2
cdr3_aa: CASGLVNLPVSGVGSYNEQFF
cdr3_nt: TGTGCTAGTGGTTTGGTAAACCTCCCAGTTAGCGGGGTAGGTTCCTACAATGAGCAGTTCTTC

clone_size: few
v_call: TRBV6-1
j_call: TRBJ2-3
d_call: TRBD1
cdr3_aa: CASDGQGLRADTQYF
cdr3_nt: TGTGCCAGCGACGGACAGGGTCTTAGGGCAGATACGCAGTATTTT

clone_size: many
v_call: TRBV20-1
j_call: TRBJ2-3
d_call: TRBD2
cdr3_aa: CSASGSGGRTDTQYF
cdr3_nt: TGCAGTGCTAGCGGTAGCGGGGGGCGCACAGATACGCAGTATTTT

clone_size: few
v_call: TRBV7-9
j_call: TRBJ1-1
d_call: TRBD1
cdr3_aa: CASSPQQGGTEAFF
cdr3_nt: TGTGCCAGCAGCCCTCAACAGGGGGGTACTGAAGCTTTCTTT

clone_size: few
v_call: TRBV18
j_call: TRBJ1-3
d_call: -
cdr3_aa: CASSREAIGRNTIYF
cdr3_nt: TGTGCCAGCTCACGCGAGGCAATTGGCAGAAACACCATATATTTT

clone_size: -
v_call: TRBV5-1
j_call: TRBJ2-3
d_call: TRBD2
cdr3_aa: CASSKGLGDSDTQYF
cdr3_nt: TGCGCCAGCAGCAAGGGACTAGGGGATTCAGATACGCAGTATTTT

clone_size: -
v_call: TRBV7-3
j_call: TRBJ2-5
d_call: -
cdr3_aa: CASSSIFQETQYF
cdr3_nt: TGTGCCAGCAGCTCAATATTCCAAGAGACCCAGTACTTC

clone_size: -
v_call: TRBV5-5
j_call: TRBJ1-1
d_call: -
cdr3_aa: CASSLAWGSSEAFF
cdr3_nt: TGTGCCAGCAGCTTGGCCTGGGGTTCCTCTGAAGCTTTCTTT

clone_size: many
v_call: TRBV5-6
j_call: TRBJ1-4
d_call: -
cdr3_aa: CASSLRSTNEKLFF
cdr3_nt: TGTGCCAGCAGCTTGAGGTCAACTAATGAAAAACTGTTTTTT

clone_size: -
v_call: TRBV9
j_call: TRBJ1-1
d_call: -
cdr3_aa: CASSVARGGNTEAFF
cdr3_nt: TGTGCCAGCAGCGTAGCTCGGGGGGGGAACACTGAAGCTTTCTTT

clone_size: -
v_call: TRBV24-1
j_call: TRBJ1-4
d_call: -
cdr3_aa: CATSDFSDHGEKLFF
cdr3_nt: TGTGCCACCAGTGATTTCTCCGACCACGGTGAAAAACTGTTTTTT

clone_size: many
v_call: TRBV5-1
j_call: TRBJ2-1
d_call: -
cdr3_aa: CASSWGAGAYNEQFF
cdr3_nt: TGCGCCAGCAGCTGGGGGGCGGGGGCCTACAATGAGCAGTTCTTC

clone_size: few
v_call: TRBV4-1
j_call: TRBJ1-2
d_call: -
cdr3_aa: CASRPNSGTLYYGYTF
cdr3_nt: TGCGCCAGCAGGCCAAACTCCGGGACACTTTACTATGGCTACACCTTC

clone_size: many
v_call: TRBV4-1
j_call: TRBJ2-5
d_call: -
cdr3_aa: CASSVIEQETQYF
cdr3_nt: TGCGCCAGCAGCGTTATCGAGCAAGAGACCCAGTACTTC

clone_size: -
v_call: TRBV6-5
j_call: TRBJ1-2
d_call: TRBD1
cdr3_aa: CASSIQGAGYTF
cdr3_nt: TGTGCCAGCAGTATACAGGGGGCCGGCTACACCTTC

clone_size: -
v_call: TRBV7-3
j_call: TRBJ2-1
d_call: -
cdr3_aa: CASSRQPRDSPNEQFF
cdr3_nt: TGTGCCAGCAGCCGCCAACCCCGGGACTCTCCCAATGAGCAGTTCTTC

clone_size: many
v_call: TRBV5-6
j_call: TRBJ2-3
d_call: -
cdr3_aa: CASSVRRLRGTQYF
cdr3_nt: TGTGCCAGCAGCGTACGGCGGTTGAGGGGTACGCAGTATTTT

clone_size: -
v_call: TRBV7-2
j_call: TRBJ2-6
d_call: -
cdr3_aa: CASTFLPGDFGANVLTF
cdr3_nt: TGTGCCAGCACCTTCCTCCCGGGGGACTTTGGGGCCAACGTCCTGACTTTC

clone_size: few
v_call: TRBV12-3/TRBV12-4
j_call: TRBJ2-3
d_call: TRBD1
cdr3_aa: CASSSARGPPDTQYF
cdr3_nt: TGTGCCAGCAGTTCCGCCAGGGGGCCGCCAGATACGCAGTATTTT

clone_size: few
v_call: TRBV4-2
j_call: TRBJ1-2
d_call: -
cdr3_aa: CASSQVEDYGYTF
cdr3_nt: TGTGCCAGCAGCCAAGTCGAGGACTATGGCTACACCTTC

clone_size: many
v_call: TRBV7-3
j_call: TRBJ2-5
d_call: TRBD2
cdr3_aa: CASRVSGLAGGRETQYF
cdr3_nt: TGTGCCAGCAGAGTGTCGGGACTAGCGGGGGGGCGAGAGACCCAGTACTTC